The next 11 T cell receptor beta chains were all read from a single sample in a study of T-cell memory formation after mild COVID-19. TCRdb reanalysed the 5' RACE reads using MiXCR and keeps one entry per CDR3 protein. The data contain 100,000 to 150,000 distinct CDR3 sequences, approximately 5.9% of them singletons. Source material: PBMCs or a T cell subset sorted from them (not recorded which). The origin of the receptors is an adult woman who had mild COVID-19 (a few samples of this study predate the infection). Cell type and time point are not known.

The chain joins TRBV7-2 to TRBJ1-2, with 7 bases identical to TRBD1. Per germline, CDR1 SGHTA and CDR2 FQGNSA. The CDR3 spans 13 residues. J lost 3 bases, V lost 3 bases, and 1 base had no gene match. For the CDR3, the DNA is TGTGCCAGCAGCTTCGACAGGGACTATGGCTACACCTTC. Encoded protein: CASSFDRDYGYTF.

The chain recombines TRBV3-1 with TRBJ1-5; D remains unclear. V lost 1 base and J lost 4, with 5 bases in between. Germline assignment: CDR1 LGHDT and CDR2 YNNKEL (reference sequence). This CDR3 is 13 amino acids long. CDR3 sequence (DNA): TGTGCCAGCAGCCAAGGGAGAAATCAGCCCCAGCATTTT. The encoded protein is CASSQGRNQPQHF. Based on the CDR3 plus reference TRBV3-1 and TRBJ1-5, the full variable domain is DTAVSQTPKYLVTQMGNDKSIKCEQNLGHDTMYWYKQDSKKFLKIMFSYNNKELIINETVPNRFSPKSPDKAHLNLHINSLELGDSAVYFCASSQGRNQPQHFGDGTRLSIL.

This clonotype appeared a few times. V is TRBV4-1 and J is TRBJ2-1, with D possibly called TRBD1 or TRBD2 (5 bases each). The CDR3 sequence is 15 residues long. CDR1 and CDR2 from the germline V gene are MGHRA and YSYEKL. Trimming left V 6 bases short and J 2 bases short, with 14 bases between. The CDR3 DNA follows: TGCGCCAGCAGACGGGTGGGGGTAGCCTACAATGAGCAGTTCTTC. It specifies CASRRVGVAYNEQFF.

The CDR3 sequence is CASIMGTSGGEQFF. CDR3 nucleotides: TGTGCCAGCATCATGGGTACTAGCGGGGGTGAGCAGTTCTTC. The chain uses TRBV7-9 and TRBJ2-1; 11 bases fit TRBD2. The CDR3 totals 14 residues. The germline CDR1 and CDR2 sequences are SEHNR and FQNEAQ (reference sequence). Trimming removed 7 bases from V and 9 bases from J; junction bases left unmatched: 8. The entire variable domain, with the rest obtained from reference TRBV7-9 and TRBJ2-1, is as follows: DTGVSQNPRHKITKRGQNVTFRCDPISEHNRLYWYRQTLGQGPEFLTYFQNEAQLEKSRLLSDRFSAERPKGSFSTLEIQRTEQGDSAMYLCASIMGTSGGEQFFGPGTRLTVL.

This chain uses TRBV29-1 with TRBJ2-1; D is possibly TRBD1 (5 bases). Trimming took off 5 bases at V and 3 bases at J, with 8 bases between the two ends. Germline V gene lookup returns CDR1 SQVTM and CDR2 ANQGSEA. This CDR3 is built from 12 residues. The CDR3: CSVLRDYNEQFF. The DNA for the CDR3 is TGCAGCGTTCTCAGGGACTACAATGAGCAGTTCTTC.

This clonotype was picked up many times. This sequence joins TRBV5-1 and TRBJ2-7; D may match TRBD1 or TRBD2 (5 bases each). Germline values: CDR1 SGHRS, CDR2 YFSETQ. CDR3 length: 16 residues. V lost 0 bases, J lost 3 bases, and 16 bases lay in between. CDR3 coding DNA: TGCGCCAGCAGCTTGGCCCAGGGCTCGGGGTTCTACGAGCAGTACTTC. It encodes CASSLAQGSGFYEQYF.

This clonotype has only a few counts. The rearrangement links TRBV5-1 to TRBJ1-2, with D maybe TRBD1 (5 bases). With 4 bases removed from V and 8 bases from J, the gap between germline ends came to 15 bases. The CDR3 is made up of 13 amino acids. Germline values: CDR1 SGHRS, CDR2 YFSETQ. The CDR3 DNA sequence: TGCGCCAGCAGCCGGGACGGCGGAGGGGGCTACACCTTC. It translates to CASSRDGGGGYTF.

In its sample, this clonotype was seen a few times. The chain carries TRBV6-1 and TRBJ2-3; 8 nucleotides match TRBD2. Trimming removed 0 bases from V and 2 bases from J; junction bases left unmatched: 16. This CDR3 contains 20 residues. Per the germline V gene, CDR1 is MNHNS and CDR2 is SASEGT. The CDR3 region has the DNA TGTGCCAGCAGTGAAGCCTTAGGATTGCGGGGGGAGCCCTACACAGATACGCAGTATTTT. It specifies CASSEALGLRGEPYTDTQYF.

In its sample, this clonotype was seen many times. The V gene is TRBV10-3, the J gene TRBJ2-7; D is ambiguous. The CDR3 has 14 residues. With 5 bases removed from V and 0 bases from J, the gap between germline ends came to 11 bases. From germline, CDR1 is ENHRY and CDR2 SYGVKD. This chain's CDR3 is CAISNGPPSYEQYF. In nucleotides, the CDR3 is TGTGCCATCAGTAACGGACCCCCCTCCTACGAGCAGTACTTC.

This clonotype was seen a handful of times. The chain combines TRBV5-1 with TRBJ2-3, with TRBD2 matching 16 bases. J was trimmed by 2 bases and V by 6 bases; bases with no gene match: 12. Germline CDR1 is SGHRS and CDR2 is YFSETQ. The CDR3 is 19 residues long. The CDR3 loop is CASTLPGLAGGPATDTQYF. CDR3 nucleotides: TGCGCCAGCACGTTACCGGGACTAGCGGGGGGGCCCGCCACAGATACGCAGTATTTT.

This clonotype was seen more than once but under ten times. This rearrangement joins TRBV5-1 to TRBJ2-5; D gene ambiguous. V was trimmed by 4 bases and J by 0 bases, leaving 7 bases between them. There are 13 residues in the CDR3. Germline loops: CDR1 SGHRS, CDR2 YFSETQ. This chain's CDR3 is CASSPQYQETQYF. CDR3 sequence (DNA): TGCGCCAGCAGCCCCCAGTACCAAGAGACCCAGTACTTC.